This T cell receptor (beta chain) was identified during a study of cytomegalovirus exposure and HLA in healthy donors. The CDR3 consists of 15 residues. The trim removed 7 bases at V and 5 bases at J, leaving 4 bases unmatched. Germline V lookup: CDR1 MNHNS, CDR2 SASEGT. The PCR used 60 Vbeta and 13 Jbeta primers. Measured with immunoSEQ multiplex PCR; TCRdb has only the in-frame clones, and not every one. The repertoire consists of fewer than 250,000 clones, with around 83% occurring once and the leading ten covering 9.5% to 13%. J is TRBJ2-2 and V is TRBV6-1; 13 positions match TRBD2. What was sequenced was PBMCs. This clonotype was sampled from a woman aged 45-60 years in good health and CMV-seropositive. Here the CDR3 DNA reads TGTGCCAGCACTTTACTAGCGGGGGGGACCGGGGAGCTGTTTTTT. Protein product: CASTLLAGGTGELFF.